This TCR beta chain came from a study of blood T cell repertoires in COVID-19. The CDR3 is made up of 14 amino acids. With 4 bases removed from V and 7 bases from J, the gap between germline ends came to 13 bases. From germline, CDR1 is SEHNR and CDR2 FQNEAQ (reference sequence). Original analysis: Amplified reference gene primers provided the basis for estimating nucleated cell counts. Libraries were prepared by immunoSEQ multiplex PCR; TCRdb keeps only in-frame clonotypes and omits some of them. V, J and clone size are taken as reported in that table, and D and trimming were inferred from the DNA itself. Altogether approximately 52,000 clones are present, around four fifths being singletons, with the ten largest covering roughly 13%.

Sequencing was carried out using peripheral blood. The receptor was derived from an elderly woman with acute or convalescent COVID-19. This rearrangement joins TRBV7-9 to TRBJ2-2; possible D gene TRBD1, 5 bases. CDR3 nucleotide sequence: TGTGCCAGCAGCTCCACGTCCCAGGGCGGGGAGCTGTTTTTT. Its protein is CASSSTSQGGELFF.